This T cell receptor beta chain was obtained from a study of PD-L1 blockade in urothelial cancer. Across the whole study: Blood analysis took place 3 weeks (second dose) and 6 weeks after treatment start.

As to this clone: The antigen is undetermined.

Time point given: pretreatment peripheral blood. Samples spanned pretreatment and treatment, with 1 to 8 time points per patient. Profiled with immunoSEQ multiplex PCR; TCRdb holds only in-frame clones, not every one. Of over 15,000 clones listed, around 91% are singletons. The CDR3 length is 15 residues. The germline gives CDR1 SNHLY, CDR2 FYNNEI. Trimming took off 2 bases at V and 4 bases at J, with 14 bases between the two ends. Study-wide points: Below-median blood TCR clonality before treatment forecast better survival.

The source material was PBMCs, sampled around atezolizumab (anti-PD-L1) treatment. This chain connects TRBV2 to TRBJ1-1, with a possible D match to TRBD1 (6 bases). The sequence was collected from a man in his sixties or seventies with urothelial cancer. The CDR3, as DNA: TGTGCCAGCAGTGAAAGTCACAGGGAGGGCACTGAAGCTTTCTTT. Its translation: CASSESHREGTEAFF.